This T cell receptor (beta chain) was identified during a study of T cells in Graves' hyperthyroidism and ophthalmopathy. About the study: Peripheral blood was drawn at first diagnosis, prior to all treatment. Study-wide points: A 13 V-J model separated ophthalmopathy from stable hyperthyroidism.

Using RNA transcripts as the source, TCR beta CDR3 regions were amplified. HTBI primers were employed in a first-round RT-PCR of the TCR CDR3. TCRdb reanalysed the multiplex PCR reads using MiXCR and keeps one entry per CDR3 protein. Found here are 300,000 to 450,000 distinct CDR3 sequences, about a fifth of them singletons; the top ten hold 35% to 50%. The ends were cut back, 5 bases at V and 7 bases at J, with 12 bases in the middle. This CDR3 has 12 amino acids. Ten or more counts support this clonotype. Its antigen is not identified. J is TRBJ2-7 and V is TRBV12-3 or TRBV12-4; D remains ambiguous. This TCR came from a young man with Graves' ophthalmopathy. Sequencing was carried out using blood. For the CDR3, the DNA is TGTGCCAGCAGTGCTGGGGTTGGGGAGCAGTACTTC. It codes for CASSAGVGEQYF.